A single sample gave rise to the 27 T cell receptor beta chains below, sequenced in a study of T cell changes during pregnancy in multiple sclerosis (dated by TCRdb to between 2018 and 2020). To prepare the library, the immunoSEQ multiplex PCR assay was applied. TCRdb took over this immuneACCESS table, retaining in-frame rearrangements with V and J assigned. Such tables are incomplete; in checked studies, under half of the missing clones stem from an unresolved V gene, and the remainder is unexplained. This sample has roughly 37,000 clones in its table, and 91% of those were observed once. 0.4% to 0.6% of the sample is held by the ten biggest clonotypes. The sample was CD4+ T cells from peripheral blood mononuclear cells, taken in the second trimester of pregnancy. These TCRs come from a female donor in good health, enrolled as a control in a pregnancy study.

This clone has just one count. The chain joins TRBV10-3 to TRBJ1-3; TRBD1 matches at 7 bases. After removal of 10 bases from V and 1 base from J, the junction contained 4 bases not matched to a gene. Germline V CDR1 and CDR2: ENHRY, SYGVKD. The CDR3 is 13 amino acids. The CDR3 region has the DNA TGTGCCACCAACAGGGGATCTGGAAACACCATATATTTT. Its translation is CATNRGSGNTIYF.

The V gene is TRBV6-6, the J gene TRBJ1-2, with no clear D. This CDR3 has 13 residues. The germline CDR1 and CDR2 sequences are MNHNY and SVGAGI (reference sequence). Between the trimmed V and J ends, which lost 5 bases and 4 bases, there was a span of 11 bases. The CDR3 coding sequence is TGTGCCAGCAGTCCCCCCGGGGTCTATGGCTACACCTTC. This translates into CASSPPGVYGYTF.

This chain joins TRBV28 and TRBJ2-3; a weak D match, TRBD2 (5 bases). The CDR3 has 15 residues. With 6 bases removed from V and 6 bases from J, the gap between germline ends came to 19 bases. The V gene's germline CDR1 is MDHEN and CDR2 SYDVKM. The CDR3 here is CASSLRSRGLDTQYF. For the CDR3, the DNA is TGTGCCAGCAGCCTAAGGTCTCGGGGATTGGATACGCAGTATTTT.

The rearrangement joins TRBV2 to TRBJ1-2, with D hard to call. Trimming cost V 6 bases and J 5 bases, with 16 bases left between them. This CDR3 is built from 14 residues. The germline V gene encodes CDR1 SNHLY and CDR2 FYNNEI. CDR3 DNA: TGTGCCAGCAGCCTCCGACAAGTCCCATATGGCTACACCTTC. Translated: CASSLRQVPYGYTF.

This chain connects TRBV29-1 to TRBJ1-5, with D tentatively TRBD1 (6 bases). CDR1 is SQVTM and CDR2 is ANQGSEA in the germline V gene. This CDR3 is 14 amino acids long. Trimming took 4 bases from V and 4 from J, leaving 14 bases between them. The CDR3 protein is CSVALAGANQPQHF. The CDR3 DNA reads TGCAGCGTTGCTCTGGCAGGGGCAAATCAGCCCCAGCATTTT.

The chain joins TRBV5-6 to TRBJ1-1, with D perhaps TRBD1 (6 bases). The CDR3 is 16 amino acids. Trimming cost V 9 bases and J 0 bases, with 21 bases left between them. Germline lookup yields CDR1 SGHDT and CDR2 YYEEEE. The CDR3 loop is CATHLGAEIMNTEAFF. Here the CDR3 DNA reads TGTGCCACCCATTTGGGGGCAGAGATTATGAACACTGAAGCTTTCTTT.

The J gene is TRBJ1-5, the V gene TRBV7-9, with D unresolved. Trimming left V 3 bases short and J 7 bases short, with 7 bases between. CDR3 length: 12 residues. Germline CDR1 is SEHNR and CDR2 is FQNEAQ (reference sequence). CDR3 amino acids: CASSFSLQPQHF. DNA for the CDR3: TGTGCCAGCAGCTTTTCTCTGCAGCCCCAGCATTTT.

The chain joins TRBV5-4 to TRBJ1-3; TRBD1 matches 9 bases. The germline CDR1 and CDR2 sequences are SGHNT and YYREEE (reference sequence). The V segment lost 3 bases and the J segment 4 bases; nucleotides outside the gene matches: 8. This CDR3 has 16 residues. CDR3 coding DNA: TGTGCCAGCAGCTCTATAAACAGGGGGCAAGGAAACACCATATATTTT. It is translated as CASSSINRGQGNTIYF.

V gene TRBV18 combines with J gene TRBJ1-4, with 10 nucleotides matching TRBD1. Trimming at V came to 4 bases and at J to 6 bases, leaving 2 bases not matched to a gene. CDR1 is KGHSH, CDR2 LQKENI, per germline. The CDR3 spans 14 residues. CDR3 residues: CASSQGTGDEKLFF. CDR3 nucleotides: TGTGCCAGCTCACAGGGGACAGGGGATGAAAAACTGTTTTTT.

About this clone itself: The junction differs from germline at one of its ends, possibly a read error. The chain employs TRBV7-7 and TRBJ2-1; 7 positions match TRBD2. The CDR3 runs to 15 residues. Germline CDR1 reads SSHAT; CDR2 reads FNYEAQ (reference sequence). The CDR3 bases are TGTGCTAGCAGTCTGATTAGCGGGTCTTACAATGAGCAGTTCTTC. Its translation: CASSLISGSYNEQFF.

The sample holds one count of this clone. At one of its ends the junction is not consistent with the germline gene, which may arise from a read error. The sample contains more than one DNA sequence encoding this CDR3. The rearrangement uses TRBV5-1 and TRBJ1-1; D is possibly TRBD1 (6 bases). The CDR3 is 13 amino acids. Germline CDR1 SGHRS, CDR2 YFSETQ. The CDR3, as DNA: TGCGCCAGCAGTCAGGGGTCGCACACTGAAGCCTTCTTT. Amino acids: CASSQGSHTEAFF.

This clone was picked up one time. The same CDR3 can be traced to other DNA sequences in this sample. The rearrangement links TRBV19 to TRBJ2-1; possibly TRBD2 for D (6 bases). The CDR3 totals 15 residues. Trimming removed 1 base at V and 2 bases at J, with 9 bases between. CDR1 and CDR2 (germline): LNHDA, SQIVND (reference sequence). CDR3 in DNA: TGTGCCAGTAGTATAGTTAGCGGTACCTACAATGAGCAGTTCTTC. Translated: CASSIVSGTYNEQFF.

CDR3 loop: CASSGTGGDTQYF. CDR3 DNA: TGTGCCAGTAGCGGGACAGGGGGAGATACGCAGTATTTT. The rearrangement joins TRBV19 to TRBJ2-3; 11 bases fit TRBD1. The CDR3 length is 13 residues. V lost 6 bases, J lost 5 bases, and 1 base stayed unmatched. Germline values: CDR1 LNHDA, CDR2 SQIVND (reference sequence).

The chain joins TRBV9 to TRBJ2-5; a possible D gene is TRBD2 (5 bases). There are 14 residues in the CDR3. V lost 3 bases and J lost 3, with 12 bases in between. Germline CDR1 and CDR2: SGDLS and YYNGEE. The CDR3 region has the DNA TGTGCCAGCAGCGCCGGTAGCGTCGAAGAGACCCAGTACTTC. This encodes CASSAGSVEETQYF. Complete variable domain (other parts from reference TRBV9 and TRBJ2-5): DSGVTQTPKHLITATGQRVTLRCSPRSGDLSVYWYQQSLDQGLQFLIQYYNGEERAKGNILERFSAQQFPDLHSELNLSSLELGDSALYFCASSAGSVEETQYFGPGTRLLVL.

This CDR3 is CASSSTRTDTQYF. The CDR3 DNA sequence: TGTGCCAGCAGCTCTACCAGGACAGATACGCAGTATTTT. The chain carries TRBV5-4 and TRBJ2-3; D is unresolved. CDR1 and CDR2 (germline): SGHNT, YYREEE (reference sequence). V dropped 3 bases and J dropped 3 bases, with 8 bases sitting between them. The CDR3 runs 13 residues.

The J gene is TRBJ2-1, the V gene TRBV6-5; maybe TRBD2 (5 bases). This CDR3 comprises 13 residues. CDR1 MNHEY and CDR2 SVGAGI come from the germline V gene. V was pared by 6 bases and J by 6 bases, with 12 bases between. The CDR3 is CASSIGRGNEQFF. The DNA of the CDR3 is TGTGCCAGCAGCATAGGACGGGGCAATGAGCAGTTCTTC.

The V call is TRBV6-6, the J call TRBJ2-3; 10 bases fit TRBD2. Germline-derived CDR1 and CDR2 are MNHNY and SVGAGI (reference sequence). This CDR3 comprises 15 residues. With 6 bases clipped from V and 1 base from J, the junction kept 4 bases outside the gene matches. The CDR3 reads CASRALAGGTDTQYF. The CDR3 DNA sequence: TGTGCCAGCAGAGCGCTAGCGGGGGGCACAGATACGCAGTATTTT.

The chain employs TRBV19 and TRBJ1-1; 8 bases fit TRBD1. CDR1 and CDR2 (germline): LNHDA, SQIVND (reference sequence). CDR3 size: 13 residues. The V and J ends lost 10 bases and 6 bases, in that order; junction bases with no gene match: 10. The chain's CDR3 is CAIASDRESEAFF. The DNA of the CDR3 is TGTGCCATTGCGTCGGACAGGGAATCTGAAGCTTTCTTT.

The chain joins TRBV12-5 to TRBJ2-6; 8 positions agree with TRBD1. After removal of 8 bases from V and 2 bases from J, the junction contained 11 bases not matched to a gene. There are 17 residues in the CDR3. Germline V CDR1 and CDR2: LGHNT, FRNRAP. The CDR3 reads CASFEGRGRPGANVLTF. The CDR3 region has the DNA TGTGCTAGTTTTGAGGGCAGGGGGCGCCCTGGGGCCAACGTCCTGACTTTC.

The V gene is TRBV6-1, the J gene TRBJ2-3, with D unresolved. This CDR3 has 12 residues. The germline V gene has CDR1 MNHNS and CDR2 SASEGT. The ends were cut back, 2 bases at V and 7 bases at J, with 7 bases in the middle. CDR3 in amino acids: CASSERVNTQYF. The CDR3 bases are TGTGCCAGCAGTGAACGAGTCAATACGCAGTATTTT.

The CDR3 protein is CASRSGGAGDTQYF. The CDR3, as DNA: TGTGCCAGTAGAAGCGGGGGGGCGGGTGATACGCAGTATTTT. The gene calls are TRBV19 and TRBJ2-3, with TRBD2 matching over 10 bases. This CDR3 contains 14 residues. Trimming cost V 6 bases and J 6 bases; bases outside gene matches: 6. Germline CDR1 reads LNHDA; CDR2 reads SQIVND (reference sequence). The full variable domain, completed using reference TRBV19 and TRBJ2-3, is DGGITQSPKYLFRKEGQNVTLSCEQNLNHDAMYWYRQDPGQGLRLIYYSQIVNDFQKGDIAEGYSVSREKKESFPLTVTSAQKNPTAFYLCASRSGGAGDTQYFGPGTRLTVL.

The chain employs TRBV9 and TRBJ2-1, with a possible D match to TRBD2 (6 bases). Trimming pared 0 bases from V and 6 bases from J, leaving 10 bases between. The CDR3 covers 14 residues. CDR1 and CDR2 from the germline V gene are SGDLS and YYNGEE. This CDR3 is CASSVAGTLNEQFF. CDR3 bases: TGTGCCAGCAGCGTAGCTGGGACTCTCAATGAGCAGTTCTTC.

CDR3: CASSRTGEAFF. The CDR3, as DNA: TGTGCCAGCAGCAGGACAGGGGAAGCTTTCTTT. V and J are TRBV28 and TRBJ1-1, with 8 nucleotides matching TRBD1. The CDR3 contains 11 residues. Germline V gives CDR1 MDHEN, CDR2 SYDVKM. V shed 6 bases and J 8 bases; nucleotides not matched to a gene: 2.

The V and J genes are TRBV6-5 and TRBJ2-7, with 8 nucleotides matching TRBD1. V shed 2 bases, J shed 1 base, and the junction held 7 bases outside the gene matches. Per germline, CDR1 MNHEY and CDR2 SVGAGI. The CDR3 is 16 residues long. The CDR3 loop reads CASSYRTGTYSYEQYF. The DNA of the CDR3 is TGTGCCAGCAGTTACCGGACAGGGACATATTCCTACGAGCAGTACTTC.

The V gene is TRBV7-9, the J gene TRBJ2-2; 8 bases map to TRBD1. Germline CDR1 reads SEHNR; CDR2 reads FQNEAQ (reference sequence). Trimming removed 5 bases from V and 6 bases from J; junction bases left unmatched: 14. The CDR3 is made up of 17 amino acids. CDR3 in amino acids: CASSPTPGTGNPGELFF. The CDR3 nucleotides are TGTGCCAGCAGCCCAACACCCGGGACAGGAAATCCCGGGGAGCTGTTTTTT.

This chain links TRBV28 with TRBJ1-2, with 7 nucleotides matching TRBD1. Germline V gene sequence: CDR1 MDHEN, CDR2 SYDVKM. The CDR3 is made up of 13 amino acids. The ends lost 5 bases at V and 3 bases at J; junction bases unmatched: 3. CDR3 bases: TGTGCCAGCAGTACTACAGGGGACTATGGCTACACCTTC. Residues: CASSTTGDYGYTF.

This clone was counted a single time. In nucleotides, the CDR3 is TGTGCCAGTATGGGGACAGGGGCCTACGAGCAGTACTTC. This gives the protein CASMGTGAYEQYF. This chain uses TRBV19 with TRBJ2-7; TRBD1 matches 10 bases. The CDR3 is 13 amino acids. Germline V gene lookup returns CDR1 LNHDA and CDR2 SQIVND (reference sequence). Trimming cost V 7 bases and J 2 bases; bases outside gene matches: 2.